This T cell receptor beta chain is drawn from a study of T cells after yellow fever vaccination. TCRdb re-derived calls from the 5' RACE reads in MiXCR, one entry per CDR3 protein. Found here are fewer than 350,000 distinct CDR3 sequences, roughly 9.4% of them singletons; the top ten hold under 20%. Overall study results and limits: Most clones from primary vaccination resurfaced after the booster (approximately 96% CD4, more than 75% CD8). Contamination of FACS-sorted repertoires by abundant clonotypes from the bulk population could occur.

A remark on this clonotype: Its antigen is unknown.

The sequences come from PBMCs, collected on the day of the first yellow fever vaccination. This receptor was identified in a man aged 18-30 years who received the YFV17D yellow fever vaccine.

CDR3 region: CSATVYGLNGPNYGYTF. Here the CDR3 DNA reads TGCAGTGCTACCGTCTACGGCCTAAATGGTCCCAACTATGGCTACACCTTC. The rearrangement uses TRBV20-1 and TRBJ1-2; D is undetermined. Germline V gives CDR1 DFQATT, CDR2 SNEGSKA (reference sequence). The CDR3 runs 17 residues. Trimming pared 4 bases from V and 2 bases from J, leaving 23 bases between.